The 3 T cell receptor beta chains below were found in one sample sequenced in a study of T cell repertoires in cytomegalovirus infection. TCRdb used MiXCR to reprocess the reads, holding one entry per CDR3 protein. The data show some 97,000 distinct CDR3 sequences, 20% to 25% seen once. Sequenced material: CD8+ T cells from PBMCs. These receptors all come from a human donor in good health (CMV status not recorded). Some clones in this sample may be carry-over from other donors' samples.

There are a few counts of this clonotype. The CDR3 coding sequence is TGTGCCAGCACCCTGATTCCAGACCCCTACAATGAGCAGTTCTTC. Translation gives CASTLIPDPYNEQFF. The chain carries TRBV28 and TRBJ2-1; D remains ambiguous. The CDR3 loop spans 15 amino acids. The germline gives CDR1 MDHEN, CDR2 SYDVKM. Trimming took 7 bases from V and 2 from J, leaving 15 bases between them.

The V call is TRBV27, the J call TRBJ2-7, with 13 bases aligning to TRBD2. In germline, CDR1 is MNHEY, CDR2 SMNVEV (reference sequence). This CDR3 spans 16 amino acids. Germline trimming cut 3 bases from V and 4 bases from J; bases unmatched to any gene: 6. CDR3 in DNA: TGTGCCAGCAGTTTGTTGGCGACTAGCGGGGGGTACGAGCAGTACTTC. This translates into CASSLLATSGGYEQYF.

The chain links TRBV2 to TRBJ1-5; D is unclear. Between the trimmed V and J ends, which lost 4 bases and 6 bases, there was a span of 25 bases. CDR1 is SNHLY, CDR2 FYNNEI, per germline. The CDR3 extends over 18 amino acids. The CDR3 DNA follows: TGTGCCAGCAGTGTTTTTAGGGAGGATCAAGCACTAGGTCAGCCCCAGCATTTT. Protein sequence: CASSVFREDQALGQPQHF.